The 8 T cell receptor beta chains listed next were all sequenced from one sample in a study of blood T cells in healthy people across ages. The second PCR ran roughly 6 to 11 cycles with a sample-barcoded 5' primer and J-beta primers. In TCRdb, the 5' RACE reads were re-called with MiXCR into one record per CDR3 protein. The sample lists around 1,000,000 distinct CDR3 sequences, approximately 25% occurring once. The same sample was also studied in work on T cells of mothers and their children.

The sequenced sample consisted of blood. The receptor source for this set is a girl aged 2 to 10 in good health.

The J gene is TRBJ2-7, the V gene TRBV7-9; 10 bases map to TRBD2. Germline values: CDR1 SEHNR, CDR2 FQNEAQ (reference sequence). J was trimmed by 1 base and V by 6 bases; bases with no gene match: 12. The CDR3 is made up of 17 amino acids. CDR3 bases: TGTGCCAGCAGTTCACTAGCGGGGACCCTGAATTCCTACGAGCAGTACTTC. It translates to CASSSLAGTLNSYEQYF.

The chain is built from TRBV28 and TRBJ2-1; D tentatively fits TRBD1 or TRBD2 (5 bases each). This CDR3 spans 18 amino acids. V was shortened by 6 bases and J by 0 bases, with 21 bases between the two germline ends. The V gene's germline CDR1 is MDHEN and CDR2 SYDVKM. The chain's CDR3 is CASSRGRTFTSSYNEQFF. CDR3 DNA sequence: TGTGCCAGCAGCCGGGGACGAACTTTCACGAGCTCCTACAATGAGCAGTTCTTC.

This clonotype was seen a handful of times. The chain employs TRBV20-1 and TRBJ2-7, with 7 bases fitting TRBD2. Germline loops: CDR1 DFQATT, CDR2 SNEGSKA (reference sequence). V trimming: 3 bases; J trimming: 4 bases; junction bases outside the gene matches: 9. The CDR3 is 14 amino acids. CDR3 sequence (DNA): TGCAGTGCTAGCCCCAGACTAGCACGGTACGAGCAGTACTTC. Encoded protein: CSASPRLARYEQYF.

This clonotype came up a few times. The chain is built from TRBV2 and TRBJ2-5, with 7 bases identical to TRBD2. The J call may be faulty, since TRBJ2-1 better matches the DNA end. Per the germline V gene, CDR1 is SNHLY and CDR2 is FYNNEI. The CDR3 has 16 amino acids. CDR3 coding DNA: TGTGCCAGCAGTGAAGGTTGGCTAGCGGAGAACAATGAGCAGTTCTTC. The encoded protein is CASSEGWLAENNEQFF.

This clonotype showed up just a few times. This rearrangement joins TRBV4-3 to TRBJ2-5, with a tentative D call TRBD2 (5 bases). Gene TRBJ2-7 matches the end of the DNA better, so the J call may be wrong. Germline CDR1 and CDR2: LGHNA and YSLEER. CDR3 length: 13 amino acids. DNA for the CDR3: TGCGCCAGCATTCCAGAGGACTTCTACGAGCAGTACTTC. Protein: CASIPEDFYEQYF.

This chain connects TRBV27 to TRBJ1-1; D might be TRBD1 (6 bases). Germline loops: CDR1 MNHEY, CDR2 SMNVEV (reference sequence). The CDR3 has 15 residues. Trimming shortened V by 0 bases and J by 1 base, and 9 bases separated the two germline ends. CDR3 coding DNA: TGTGCCAGCAGTTTATCGGAGACAGGGAACACTGAAGCTTTCTTT. Translated, it gives CASSLSETGNTEAFF.

V is TRBV5-1 and J is TRBJ1-4, with D unresolved. Germline V gives CDR1 SGHRS, CDR2 YFSETQ. With 0 bases removed from V and 7 bases from J, the gap between germline ends came to 13 bases. The CDR3 loop spans 15 amino acids. Written as DNA, the CDR3 is TGCGCCAGCAGCTTGGATCTTACGAGGACTGAAAAACTGTTTTTT. Its translation is CASSLDLTRTEKLFF.

This clonotype was observed a few times. The chain recombines TRBV6-5 with TRBJ2-5; D is unresolved. The CDR3 runs to 14 residues. CDR1 MNHEY and CDR2 SVGAGI come from the germline V gene. Between the trimmed V and J ends, which lost 10 bases and 4 bases, there was a span of 19 bases. The CDR3 reads CATHRHHQRETQYF. CDR3 nucleotides: TGTGCCACCCATCGGCACCATCAAAGAGAGACCCAGTACTTC.